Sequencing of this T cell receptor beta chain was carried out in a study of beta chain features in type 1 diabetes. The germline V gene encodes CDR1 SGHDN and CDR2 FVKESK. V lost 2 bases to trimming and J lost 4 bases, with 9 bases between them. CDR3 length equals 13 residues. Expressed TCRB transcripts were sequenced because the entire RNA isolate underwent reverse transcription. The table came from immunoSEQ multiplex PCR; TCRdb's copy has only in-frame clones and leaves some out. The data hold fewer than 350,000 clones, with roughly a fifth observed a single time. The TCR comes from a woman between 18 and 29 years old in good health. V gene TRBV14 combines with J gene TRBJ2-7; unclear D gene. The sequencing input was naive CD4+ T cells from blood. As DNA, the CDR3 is TGTGCCAGCAGCCAATTGTCGGTTTACGAGCAGTACTTC. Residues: CASSQLSVYEQYF.